This T cell receptor beta chain was recorded in a study of T cells in Graves' hyperthyroidism and ophthalmopathy (dated by TCRdb to the late 2010s). Background on the whole study: Peripheral blood samples were taken at the time of initial diagnosis, prior to any treatment. To identify TCR V-J signatures that set the groups apart, the researchers used a discovery cohort of 90 to 100 patients, made up of fewer than 50 with Graves' ophthalmopathy and about 59 with stable Graves' hyperthyroidism. Prospective prediction of ophthalmopathy was tested in an independent validation cohort consisting of 18 to 20 hyperthyroidism patients and approximately 16 patients who later progressed to ophthalmopathy. The approximately 100 discovery patients were randomly split 7:3 into training and test sets. The study also compared thyroid tissue and blood T-cell repertoires from five or six Graves' hyperthyroidism patients. After sampling, hyperthyroidism patients received methimazole starting at 30 mg daily, and ophthalmopathy patients received high-dose intravenous methylprednisolone. The paper reports TCR Vbeta CDR3 sequencing of more than 120 peripheral blood samples: under 45 ophthalmopathy, around 80 hyperthyroidism and around 17 progressor patients. The full study reports these points: In validation, the model predicted progression to ophthalmopathy with 55% to 71% sensitivity and 72.22% specificity, a median of approximately 6.7 months before onset. Most expanded thyroid clonotypes (frequency above 0.001) were also found in blood, which suggests that blood repertoires may mirror thyroid immune responses. In cross-validation, a model built on a 13 V-J signature told ophthalmopathy apart from stable hyperthyroidism with roughly 87% sensitivity and roughly 83% specificity, and in testing the same model reached 80%/75%. No statistical method was used to fix the sample size in advance, and group allocation was not hidden from the investigators.

From the germline V gene, CDR1 is SGHNT and CDR2 is YENEEA. There are 15 amino acids in the CDR3, from cysteine to phenylalanine inclusive. CDR3 DNA is the only sequence kept; it has 45 bases, read in frame from the first base. V sheds 5 bases and J sheds 0 bases, leaving 13 bases between their ends. Hyperthyroidism patients were aged 18 to 65 years and newly diagnosed, with disease duration of less than 2 months. Exclusion was applied to patients with uncontrolled infections, other autoimmune diseases, pregnancy or lactation. Diagnoses were established on the basis of clinical symptoms, serum thyroxine and TRAb, thyroid ultrasound, and orbital computed tomography. For progressor patients, blood was drawn at the first diagnosis of hyperthyroidism, before any ophthalmopathy symptoms had appeared. PBMCs were separated from 10 ml of fresh peripheral blood using Ficoll-Paque density gradient centrifugation. Patients classed as progressors first received a Graves' hyperthyroidism diagnosis and then went on to develop ophthalmopathy during follow-up. Total RNA was extracted with Trizol reagent, and quality was checked on an Agilent 2100 Bioanalyzer.

The TCR beta CDR3 regions were amplified from RNA transcripts. For the first round of RT-PCR on the TCR CDR3, the HTBI primer set was used together with the Qiagen OneStep RT-PCR kit. The libraries were constructed in a second round of multiplex PCR and then size-selected and purified. Paired-end sequencing of the libraries was performed with 100 bp reads on an Illumina HiSeq2000. The study's processing was this. Raw data were processed with SOAPnuke, discarding reads with adapters, uncalled bases, mean Phred below 15, or no exact constant-primer or identifier match. High-quality paired reads were merged using COPE v1.2.5, and each unique nucleotide sequence was defined as a clonotype. MiTCR v1.1 was used to align clonotypes to the IMGT TRBV, TRBD and TRBJ reference segments. The analysis was restricted to V-J combinations with a frequency above 0.0001, which together covered about 99% of the repertoires. A TCS score was defined as the ratio between F50 (clonal expansion) and ExV (chaos), using BLOSUM62-based TCRdist between CDR3 peptides within each V-J. Welch's t-statistics and random forest reduced around 550 V-J features to 13, which were used in a naive Bayes classifier (R e1071). TCRdb trimmed the raw reads at Q25, called clones with MiXCR and kept productive beta chains. Rows are combined by CDR3 protein, so each entry shows the most common genes and DNA. These V and J calls derive from TCRdb rather than the authors' analysis. This sample is represented by some 400,000 distinct CDR3 sequences; about 13% of them were singletons. The top ten hold 20% of the sample.

To note about this clonotype: Its specific antigen is unknown. Within one base of it there is no much larger clone, and no base qualities were kept.

Sequencing input: blood. The clonotype was recovered from a young man with Graves' hyperthyroidism that later progressed to Graves' ophthalmopathy. The receptor chain draws on TRBV11-3 and TRBJ2-5; the D region possibly corresponds to TRBD2 (6 bases align). The bases read TGTGCCAGCAGCACAATCCGGGACTACCAAGAGACCCAGTACTTC. Its protein product is CASSTIRDYQETQYF.